Listed here is a single T cell receptor (beta chain). This entry belongs to a study of T cells in Graves' hyperthyroidism and ophthalmopathy. About the research overall: At initial diagnosis, before any treatment had begun, peripheral blood was obtained.

The source material, RNA transcripts, was used to amplify TCR beta CDR3 regions. Researchers ran a first-round RT-PCR on the TCR CDR3 using the HTBI primer set. Using its own MiXCR run on the multiplex PCR reads, TCRdb lists one record per CDR3 protein. The profile shows roughly 520,000 distinct CDR3 sequences, about 24% of them singletons. The ends were cut back, 0 bases at V and 8 bases at J, with 7 bases in the middle. CDR3 length: 13 residues. CDR1 and CDR2 from the germline V gene are SGHTA and FQGTGA. Sequenced input: blood. This clonotype originated in a woman in her thirties with Graves' ophthalmopathy. This chain uses TRBV7-3 with TRBJ2-2, with no clear D. CDR3 loop: CASSLTLSGELFF. CDR3 coding DNA: TGTGCCAGCAGCTTAACCCTCTCGGGGGAGCTGTTTTTT.